This TCR beta chain was observed in a study of blood T cell repertoires in COVID-19. Overall study: The analysed material was cDNA or gDNA that came from T cells, B-cell-depleted T cells, or PBMCs.

Measured with immunoSEQ multiplex PCR; TCRdb has only the in-frame clones, and not every one. Of 350,000 or so clones detected, 80% to 95% appear once; the ten largest clones hold under 20%. Cohort assignment relied on participant-reported clinical history. Recovery among Cohort 3 donors was established by two negative PCRs, clearance, or symptom resolution. This CDR3 has 17 residues. Losses at the gene ends were 7 bases for V and 1 base for J; bases not matched to a gene: 11. The germline V gene has CDR1 MNHEY and CDR2 SMNVEV (reference sequence). Sequences were obtained from PBMCs or T cells enriched from blood (not recorded which). The clonotype was recovered from a woman in her 30s who had recovered from COVID-19. The gene calls are TRBV27 and TRBJ2-1; 9 positions match TRBD2. CDR3 DNA sequence: TGTGCCAGCATGGCCGGTAGCGGGAGTTGGTCCTACAATGAGCAGTTCTTC. This codes for CASMAGSGSWSYNEQFF.